This TCR beta chain was sequenced during a study of shared clonotypes between healthy human individuals. Here immunoSEQ multiplex PCR was the method, and the copy in TCRdb shows in-frame clones only, minus some. The data hold 2 million to 3 million clones, with roughly 93% observed a single time. The germline V and J ends were trimmed by 6 bases and 7 bases, with 19 bases remaining between them. Per the germline V gene, CDR1 is SGHTA and CDR2 is FQGNSA. This CDR3 is built from 14 residues. Investigators divided CD4+ cells into CD45RA+ naive and CD45RA-negative memory subsets. The rearrangement joins TRBV7-2 to TRBJ2-7; tentative D call: TRBD2 (6 bases). The sample taken for sequencing was naive CD4+ T cells from PBMCs. Subset specified: CD45RA+ positively selected. The sequence derives from a man aged 18 to 35 in good health. Some clones in this sample may be carry-over from other donors' samples. CDR3 sequence (DNA): TGTGCCAGCAGGAGACGCGGGGCCGCGGGGGAGCAGTACTTC. The encoded protein is CASRRRGAAGEQYF.